These T cell receptor beta chains were read from a single sample in a study of blood T cells in healthy people across ages. TCRdb reprocessed the 5' RACE reads with MiXCR, giving one entry per CDR3 protein. The sample holds 550,000 to 650,000 distinct CDR3 sequences, about 30% seen once. The sample comprised blood. All receptors derive from a woman older than 75 in good health. The CDR3 runs from the conserved cysteine through the conserved F or W. A D gene is named only where the DNA matches it firmly. Clone sizes are given selectively: once, few, many, or a class where the clone is expanded.

clone_size j_call d_call v_call cdr3_aa cdr3_nt
few TRBJ1-2 TRBD1 TRBV7-8 CASSLRDRVGNGYTF TGTGCCAGCAGCTTGCGGGACAGGGTTGGAAATGGCTACACCTTC
NA TRBJ2-7 TRBD2 TRBV3-1 CASSQAGGRGEQYF TGTGCCAGCAGCCAAGCGGGGGGTCGGGGGGAGCAGTACTTC
NA TRBJ2-2 TRBD2 TRBV12-3/TRBV12-4 CASSLITSGVGTGELFF TGTGCCAGCAGTTTAATTACTAGCGGGGTCGGCACCGGGGAGCTGTTTTTT
few TRBJ1-2 NA TRBV29-1 CSVEDMGDPIYGYTF TGCAGCGTTGAAGACATGGGGGATCCGATCTATGGCTACACCTTC
many TRBJ2-7 TRBD1 TRBV7-9 CASSLAGTGGSYEQYF TGTGCCAGCAGCTTAGCGGGGACAGGGGGCTCCTACGAGCAGTACTTC
few TRBJ1-1 TRBD1 TRBV11-1 CASSPRDRAMNTEAFF TGTGCCAGCAGCCCTCGGGACAGGGCCATGAACACTGAAGCTTTCTTT
NA TRBJ2-7 TRBD1 TRBV20-1 CSARSGTGYNEQYF TGCAGTGCTAGATCCGGGACAGGGTACAATGAGCAGTACTTC
many TRBJ2-3 NA TRBV20-1 CSAREASTDTQYF TGCAGTGCTAGAGAGGCTAGCACAGATACGCAGTATTTT
NA TRBJ2-7 TRBD1 TRBV7-2 CASSPSGTGGLYEQYF TGTGCCAGCAGCCCCTCCGGGACAGGGGGCTTATACGAGCAGTACTTC
NA TRBJ1-6 NA TRBV10-3 CAIGRTQDSPLHF TGTGCCATCGGTAGGACGCAGGATTCACCCCTCCACTTT
few TRBJ2-3 TRBD2 TRBV27 CASSLSRAGGQDTQYF TGTGCCAGCAGTTTATCGAGGGCGGGGGGCCAGGATACGCAGTATTTT
few TRBJ2-7 TRBD1 TRBV5-6 CASSLKLMTDRRLQREQYF TGTGCCAGCAGCTTAAAGTTAATGACGGACAGGCGCCTACAACGGGAGCAGTACTTC
NA TRBJ1-2 TRBD1 TRBV7-8 CASSLEGQGIGSGYTF TGTGCCAGCAGCTTAGAGGGACAGGGGATAGGAAGTGGCTACACCTTC
NA TRBJ2-1 NA TRBV7-2 CASSDTRAGYYNEQFF TGTGCCAGCAGCGACACGCGAGCGGGCTATTACAATGAGCAGTTCTTC
NA TRBJ1-3 NA TRBV5-1 CASSFTPLQGSGRFSGNTIYF TGCGCCAGCAGCTTTACCCCCCTACAGGGTTCGGGTCGCTTCTCTGGAAACACCATATATTTT
few TRBJ1-5 TRBD1 TRBV2 CASSPRGDRLQPQHF TGTGCCAGCAGCCCTAGGGGGGACAGGCTTCAGCCCCAGCATTTT
many TRBJ2-3 NA TRBV15 CATSRVLGSTDTQYF TGTGCCACCAGCAGAGTACTAGGAAGCACAGATACGCAGTATTTT
NA TRBJ2-3 TRBD1 TRBV5-1 CASSFGQGPDTQYF TGCGCCAGCAGCTTCGGACAGGGTCCAGATACGCAGTATTTT
once TRBJ1-2 NA TRBV7-9 CASSPRGDGIYGYTF TGTGCCAGCAGCCCTAGGGGAGACGGAATCTATGGCTACACCTTC
NA TRBJ1-6 NA TRBV6-2/TRBV6-3 CASRPSLNSPPHF TGTGCCAGCAGGCCTAGCCTTAATTCACCCCCCCACTTT
many TRBJ2-1 NA TRBV5-5 CASSLRTDWNEQFF TGTGCCAGCAGCTTAAGGACAGATTGGAATGAGCAGTTCTTC
few TRBJ1-6 NA TRBV6-5 CASSSDLDTGNSPLHF TGTGCCAGCAGCTCTGACCTGGACACGGGTAATTCACCCCTCCACTTT
NA TRBJ2-1 NA TRBV9 CASSVVPGEEQFF TGTGCCAGCAGCGTAGTCCCCGGGGAGGAGCAGTTCTTC
many TRBJ2-2 NA TRBV2 CASKLVGGNTGELFF TGTGCCAGCAAACTAGTGGGGGGAAACACCGGGGAGCTGTTTTTT
many TRBJ1-2 NA TRBV5-5 CASSPELGAYGYTF TGTGCCAGCAGCCCCGAGTTAGGGGCGTATGGCTACACCTTC
NA TRBJ2-1 NA TRBV7-8 CASSLASVGVNWNEQFF TGTGCCAGCAGTCTAGCCTCAGTCGGGGTCAACTGGAATGAGCAGTTCTTC
NA TRBJ2-7 NA TRBV5-1 CASRDGGYEQYF TGCGCCAGCAGGGACGGGGGCTACGAGCAGTACTTC
many TRBJ1-2 TRBD1 TRBV29-1 CSVETGELRGYTF TGCAGCGTTGAAACAGGGGAGCTCCGTGGCTACACCTTC
many TRBJ2-7 NA TRBV6-1 CASSAKISGSPSYEQYF TGTGCCAGCAGCGCCAAAATATCCGGGTCCCCTTCCTACGAGCAGTACTTC
many TRBJ2-4 NA TRBV10-3 CAISGDGGRGIQYF TGTGCCATCAGCGGGGATGGGGGGCGAGGCATTCAGTACTTC
many TRBJ2-1 TRBD2 TRBV20-1 CSADPLAGGGFVNNEQFF TGCAGTGCTGACCCACTAGCGGGGGGGGGATTTGTGAACAATGAGCAGTTCTTC
NA TRBJ1-1 NA TRBV7-9 CVSSFRPDTEAFF TGTGTCAGCAGCTTCAGGCCTGACACTGAAGCTTTCTTT
many TRBJ1-4 NA TRBV28 CASSFNPTNEKLFF TGTGCCAGCAGCTTTAATCCAACTAATGAAAAACTGTTTTTT
few TRBJ2-1 NA TRBV20-1 CSARQVQETQFF TGCAGTGCTAGACAGGTCCAAGAGACCCAGTTCTTC
NA TRBJ1-1 NA TRBV18 CASSPQKGTEAFF TGTGCCAGCTCACCACAGAAGGGGACTGAAGCTTTCTTT
few TRBJ1-2 TRBD1 TRBV20-1 CSARPTGLDYGYTF TGCAGTGCTAGACCGACAGGGTTGGACTATGGCTACACCTTC
many TRBJ2-1 TRBD1 TRBV29-1 CSVELTGQNEQFF TGCAGCGTTGAACTGACAGGGCAAAATGAGCAGTTCTTC
NA TRBJ2-7 TRBD1 TRBV4-2 CASSPTGESEQYF TGTGCCAGCAGCCCGACAGGGGAGAGCGAGCAGTACTTC
many TRBJ2-3 NA TRBV7-7 CASSPRQSTDTQYF TGTGCCAGCAGCCCCCGACAGAGCACAGATACGCAGTATTTT
NA TRBJ1-1 NA TRBV6-5 CASSYPGGVGGALNTEAFF TGTGCCAGCAGTTACCCGGGAGGGGTGGGGGGGGCACTGAACACTGAAGCTTTCTTT
NA TRBJ1-4 TRBD1 TRBV9 CASSARDRPDEKLFF TGTGCCAGCAGCGCCAGGGACAGACCGGATGAAAAACTGTTTTTT
NA TRBJ2-5 NA TRBV9 CASSPQIQKETQYF TGTGCCAGCAGCCCTCAAATACAGAAAGAGACCCAGTACTTC